These T cell receptor beta chains were read from a single sample in a study of beta chain features in type 1 diabetes. The repertoire was sequenced with immunoSEQ multiplex PCR; TCRdb's copy has only in-frame clones and lacks some. In the table there are 120,000 to 150,000 clones, about 9.4% of which are singletons. Source material: naive CD4+ T cells from blood. Receptors originate from a man aged 18 to 29 in good health. Each CDR3 is given with its conserved first and last residue. The D gene is left open where the match is weak. A row's size may be missing; if present it is once, few, many or a size class.

clone size	D gene	V gene	J gene	CDR3 protein	CDR3 DNA
few	-	TRBV5-1	TRBJ1-5	CASSLVGGSQPQHF	TGCGCCAGCAGCTTGGTAGGAGGTTCACAGCCCCAGCATTTT
few	TRBD2	TRBV6-5	TRBJ2-1	CASSVGGGPYNEQFF	TGTGCCAGCAGTGTTGGCGGGGGGCCTTACAATGAGCAGTTCTTC
-	-	TRBV6-1	TRBJ2-7	CASSGGFEQYF	TGTGCCAGCAGTGGCGGATTCGAGCAGTACTTC
few	TRBD1	TRBV7-8	TRBJ2-4	CASSRQAGGESIQYF	TGTGCCAGCAGCCGCCAGGCAGGGGGCGAAAGCATTCAGTACTTC
-	-	TRBV5-1	TRBJ2-7	CASSIAAEQYF	TGCGCCAGCAGCATAGCGGCGGAGCAGTACTTC
few	-	TRBV20-1	TRBJ2-7	CSASQYEQYF	TGCAGTGCTAGCCAGTACGAGCAGTACTTC
-	-	TRBV6-5	TRBJ2-5	CASSGMLETQYF	TGTGCCAGCAGTGGCATGCTGGAGACCCAGTACTTC
many	TRBD1	TRBV7-9	TRBJ2-5	CASSHGQGYETQYF	TGTGCCAGCAGCCACGGACAGGGCTACGAGACCCAGTACTTC
few	-	TRBV25-1	TRBJ1-1	CASSAGTEAFF	TGTGCCAGCAGTGCGGGCACTGAAGCTTTCTTT
once	TRBD1	TRBV18	TRBJ1-4	CASSQLTGTNEKLFF	TGTGCCAGCTCACAGCTGACAGGGACTAATGAAAAACTGTTTTTT
many	-	TRBV5-1	TRBJ2-1	CASSLGQYNEQFF	TGCGCCAGCAGCTTGGGACAGTACAATGAGCAGTTCTTC
-	TRBD1	TRBV29-1	TRBJ1-1	CSVAQQGARTEAFF	TGCAGCGTTGCTCAACAGGGGGCGCGGACTGAAGCTTTCTTT
few	TRBD1	TRBV25-1	TRBJ1-2	CASSETGKRGYTF	TGTGCCAGCAGTGAGACAGGGAAACGGGGCTACACCTTC
-	-	TRBV27	TRBJ2-1	CASSSREGAIYNEQFF	TGTGCCAGCAGTTCTCGGGAGGGGGCGATTTACAATGAGCAGTTCTTC
-	TRBD1	TRBV6-5	TRBJ1-4	CASSYRDREKLFF	TGTGCCAGCAGTTACCGGGACAGGGAAAAACTGTTTTTT
-	TRBD1	TRBV19	TRBJ2-5	CASSIRRGNQETQYF	TGTGCCAGTAGTATTCGCAGGGGGAACCAAGAGACCCAGTACTTC
-	TRBD1	TRBV6-6	TRBJ2-7	CASSYSGTARSYEQYF	TGTGCCAGCAGTTACTCCGGGACAGCTAGGTCCTACGAGCAGTACTTC
many	TRBD1	TRBV7-2	TRBJ2-7	CASSPQGAGEQYF	TGTGCCAGCAGCCCACAGGGGGCCGGCGAGCAGTACTTC
few	-	TRBV7-9	TRBJ1-2	CASSLVPSNYGYTF	TGTGCCAGCAGCTTAGTTCCGAGTAACTATGGCTACACCTTC
few	TRBD1	TRBV18	TRBJ2-3	CASSRTGQKSTDTQYF	TGTGCCAGCTCACGGACGGGACAGAAGAGCACAGATACGCAGTATTTT
few	-	TRBV18	TRBJ2-7	CASSPTQSSGYEQYF	TGTGCCAGCTCACCAACACAGAGCAGCGGATACGAGCAGTACTTC
many	-	TRBV5-1	TRBJ2-4	CASSPGERNIQYF	TGCGCCAGCAGCCCAGGGGAGCGGAACATTCAGTACTTC
-	TRBD1	TRBV19	TRBJ1-2	CASSHRGDGYTF	TGTGCCAGTAGCCACAGGGGTGACGGCTACACCTTC
few	-	TRBV2	TRBJ2-5	CASRTGWEETQYF	TGTGCCAGCAGGACCGGGTGGGAAGAGACCCAGTACTTC
few	-	TRBV14	TRBJ1-4	CASSQFQGIHNEKLFF	TGTGCCAGCAGCCAATTCCAGGGCATCCATAATGAAAAACTGTTTTTT
few	-	TRBV9	TRBJ2-3	CASSASLTRTDTQYF	TGTGCCAGCAGCGCCTCACTAACCCGCACAGATACGCAGTATTTT
few	TRBD1	TRBV6-5	TRBJ1-2	CASTRQGVYRYTF	TGTGCCAGCACACGACAGGGGGTGTACCGCTACACCTTC
few	-	TRBV7-9	TRBJ1-4	CASSLATVGEKLFF	TGTGCCAGCAGCTTAGCAACAGTTGGTGAAAAACTGTTTTTT
few	-	TRBV7-2	TRBJ2-5	CASSLGQGETQYF	TGTGCCAGCAGCTTAGGTCAGGGAGAGACCCAGTACTTC
-	TRBD2	TRBV4-1	TRBJ2-1	CASSSGGASYNEQFF	TGCGCCAGCAGCTCCGGGGGGGCTTCCTACAATGAGCAGTTCTTC
few	TRBD2	TRBV6-6	TRBJ2-3	CASRGLAGPTDTQYF	TGTGCCAGCAGAGGACTAGCGGGCCCAACAGATACGCAGTATTTT
few	TRBD1	TRBV4-3	TRBJ1-4	CASSRTGAPTNEKLFF	TGCGCCAGCAGCAGGACAGGGGCACCCACTAATGAAAAACTGTTTTTT
few	-	TRBV4-1	TRBJ1-5	CASSQDRGFAQPQHF	TGCGCCAGCAGCCAAGATAGAGGGTTTGCTCAGCCCCAGCATTTT
-	-	TRBV7-9	TRBJ1-5	CASSLEAGWNSNQPQHF	TGTGCCAGCAGCTTAGAGGCAGGGTGGAATAGCAATCAGCCCCAGCATTTT
-	-	TRBV20-1	TRBJ1-1	CRAFGGTEAFF	TGCAGGGCCTTCGGGGGGACTGAAGCTTTCTTT
-	-	TRBV18	TRBJ1-2	CASSNLLQGSGYTF	TGTGCCAGCTCAAACCTACTACAGGGTTCCGGCTACACCTTC
few	TRBD2	TRBV19	TRBJ2-7	CASSPGLATAYEQYF	TGTGCCAGTAGTCCAGGACTAGCGACTGCCTACGAGCAGTACTTC
few	TRBD2	TRBV9	TRBJ2-3	CASSALHPRLAGVMADTQYF	TGTGCCAGCAGCGCCCTCCATCCGCGACTAGCGGGGGTGATGGCAGATACGCAGTATTTT
-	-	TRBV28	TRBJ2-7	CASSPGGGTSYEQYF	TGTGCCAGCAGCCCAGGTGGGGGGACCTCCTACGAGCAGTACTTC
many	-	TRBV4-1	TRBJ2-1	CASSQAGRDNEQFF	TGCGCCAGCAGCCAAGCTGGGCGGGACAATGAGCAGTTCTTC
-	TRBD2	TRBV28	TRBJ2-3	CASSSSGGWEDTQYF	TGTGCCAGCAGCAGTAGCGGGGGCTGGGAAGATACGCAGTATTTT